The 13 T cell receptor beta chains listed next were all sequenced from one sample in a study of blood T cells in healthy people across ages. Primed by a sample-barcoded 5' primer and a J-beta primer mix, a second PCR proceeded for roughly 7 to 11 cycles. Via MiXCR, TCRdb re-called the 5' RACE reads, giving one row per CDR3 protein. The repertoire holds fewer than 2,000,000 distinct CDR3 sequences, with roughly 43% as singletons. The sample consisted of blood. Receptors originate from a human donor in good health.

This chain links TRBV7-2 with TRBJ2-6; D assignment may be TRBD1 or TRBD2 (5 bases each). CDR3 length: 16 amino acids. Trimming took off 4 bases at V and 2 bases at J, with 12 bases between the two ends. The V gene's germline CDR1 is SGHTA and CDR2 FQGNSA. The CDR3 nucleotides read TGTGCCAGCAGCTCTCTTCCGGGACCTGGGGCCAACGTCCTGACTTTC. Translating it yields CASSSLPGPGANVLTF.

CDR3 in amino acids: CATSGGYPLPSPLHF. For the CDR3, the DNA is TGTGCCACCAGCGGGGGGTATCCCCTCCCTTCACCCCTCCACTTT. The chain links TRBV15 to TRBJ1-6; maybe TRBD1 (5 bases). The CDR3 runs 15 residues. Looked up from germline, CDR1 is LNHNV and CDR2 is YYDKDF (reference sequence). The V end lost 5 bases, the J end lost 9 bases, and 17 bases lay between the germline ends.

The rearrangement uses TRBV6-2 or TRBV6-3 and TRBJ2-2; TRBD2 matches 7 bases. In germline, CDR1 is MNHEY, CDR2 SVGEGT. V was pared by 2 bases and J by 4 bases, with 10 bases of the junction left unmatched. The CDR3 is 17 amino acids. CDR3 sequence reads: CASSYNFQRGATGELFF. As DNA, the CDR3 is TGTGCCAGCAGTTACAACTTTCAGCGGGGAGCCACCGGGGAGCTGTTTTTT.

This clonotype showed up just a few times. The V call is TRBV18, the J call TRBJ2-1; perhaps TRBD1 as D (6 bases). The end of the DNA is better explained by TRBJ2-7, so the J call may be wrong. The germline V gene has CDR1 KGHSH and CDR2 LQKENI. The CDR3 is 17 amino acids. CDR3 sequence reads: CASSLTTGPSSYNEQYF. For the CDR3, the DNA is TGTGCCAGCTCCCTTACCACAGGGCCCAGCTCCTACAATGAGCAGTACTTC.

The J gene is TRBJ2-6, the V gene TRBV5-6; no reliable D call. Germline CDR1 is SGHDT and CDR2 is YYEEEE. V lost 4 bases and J 0 bases, leaving 23 bases between the germline ends. This CDR3 spans 20 amino acids. The CDR3 loop reads CASSPPIGWAFYSGANVLTF. CDR3 coding DNA: TGTGCCAGCAGCCCCCCCATTGGATGGGCTTTTTACTCTGGGGCCAACGTCCTGACTTTC. Together with reference TRBV5-6 and TRBJ2-6, the CDR3 gives the full variable domain: DAGVTQSPTHLIKTRGQQVTLRCSPKSGHDTVSWYQQALGQGPQFIFQYYEEEERQRGNFPDRFSGHQFPNYSSELNVNALLLGDSALYLCASSPPIGWAFYSGANVLTFGAGSRLTVL.

There are a few counts of this clonotype. The chain combines TRBV20-1 with TRBJ1-2; 9 nucleotides agree with TRBD1. The germline CDR1 and CDR2 sequences are DFQATT and SNEGSKA (reference sequence). The CDR3 is 14 amino acids. V was pared by 1 base and J by 5 bases, with 5 bases of the junction left unmatched. The CDR3 coding sequence is TGCAGTGCTAGAGTCCGGGACAGGGAGTATGGCTACACCTTC. Protein: CSARVRDREYGYTF.

In this sample, this clonotype turned up a few times. The genes are TRBV15 and TRBJ1-2; no reliable D call. CDR1 and CDR2 from the germline V gene are LNHNV and YYDKDF (reference sequence). This CDR3 spans 15 amino acids. V was pared by 4 bases and J by 3 bases, with 15 bases between. CDR3 amino acids: CATSTRKGSDYGYTF. CDR3 in DNA: TGTGCCACCAGCACTCGCAAAGGGTCCGACTATGGCTACACCTTC.

The V and J genes are TRBV7-9 and TRBJ2-1; D might be TRBD1 (6 bases). This CDR3 has 15 residues. In germline, CDR1 is SEHNR, CDR2 FQNEAQ (reference sequence). V lost 5 bases, J lost 2 bases, and 13 bases lay in between. CDR3: CASSRTGSPYNEQFF. DNA of the CDR3: TGTGCCAGCAGCCGCACAGGGTCCCCCTACAATGAGCAGTTCTTC.

This clonotype was recorded a few times. The gene calls are TRBV20-1 and TRBJ1-6; a weak D match, TRBD1 (6 bases). The CDR3 contains 12 residues. The germline V and J ends were trimmed by 3 bases and 14 bases, with 14 bases remaining between them. The germline V gene encodes CDR1 DFQATT and CDR2 SNEGSKA (reference sequence). The CDR3 bases are TGCAGTGCTAGTCAGGGGTCGGACACCCTCCACTTT. Protein sequence: CSASQGSDTLHF.

A remark on this clonotype: A much larger clone differs from this one at a single base, so this may be a read error. V gene TRBV24-1 combines with J gene TRBJ2-3; TRBD2 agrees at 8 bases. V was clipped by 2 bases and J by 7 bases; unmatched bases: 19. Germline CDR1 reads KGHDR; CDR2 reads SFDVKD. CDR3 length equals 19 residues. CDR3 region: CATSDSTPLERGTTNTQYF. The CDR3 nucleotides read TGTGCCACCAGTGATTCTACCCCCCTCGAGCGGGGGACGACAAATACGCAGTATTTT.

CDR3 sequence: CASSPTRPSFDEQFF. The CDR3, as DNA: TGTGCCAGCAGCCCGACTAGGCCCTCATTCGATGAGCAGTTCTTC. The chain combines TRBV7-2 with TRBJ2-1, with D tentatively TRBD2 (6 bases). The CDR3 runs to 15 residues. Trimming took 5 bases from V and 8 from J, leaving 19 bases between them. Germline lookup yields CDR1 SGHTA and CDR2 FQGNSA. Full variable domain (rest looked up from reference TRBV7-2 and TRBJ2-1): GAGVSQSPSNKVTEKGKDVELRCDPISGHTALYWYRQSLGQGLEFLIYFQGNSAPDKSGLPSDRFSAERTGGSVSTLTIQRTQQEDSAVYLCASSPTRPSFDEQFFGPGTRLTVL.

This clonotype has just a few counts. The genes are TRBV5-1 and TRBJ1-2, with a tentative D call TRBD1 (5 bases). CDR3 length equals 14 residues. The germline V gene encodes CDR1 SGHRS and CDR2 YFSETQ. The V and J ends lost 4 bases and 6 bases respectively, with 16 bases between them. The CDR3 region has the DNA TGCGCCAGCAGCCTGGAGGGGCCGGTGGATGGCTACACCTTC. It translates to CASSLEGPVDGYTF.

This clonotype was observed many times. The rearrangement joins TRBV12-3 or TRBV12-4 to TRBJ2-4; D may match TRBD1 or TRBD2 (5 bases each). The ends were cut back, 5 bases at V and 6 bases at J, with 14 bases in the middle. The CDR3 has 14 residues. The CDR3 is CASSTQGEGNIQYF. The CDR3 region has the DNA TGTGCCAGCAGTACGCAGGGTGAGGGAAACATTCAGTACTTC.